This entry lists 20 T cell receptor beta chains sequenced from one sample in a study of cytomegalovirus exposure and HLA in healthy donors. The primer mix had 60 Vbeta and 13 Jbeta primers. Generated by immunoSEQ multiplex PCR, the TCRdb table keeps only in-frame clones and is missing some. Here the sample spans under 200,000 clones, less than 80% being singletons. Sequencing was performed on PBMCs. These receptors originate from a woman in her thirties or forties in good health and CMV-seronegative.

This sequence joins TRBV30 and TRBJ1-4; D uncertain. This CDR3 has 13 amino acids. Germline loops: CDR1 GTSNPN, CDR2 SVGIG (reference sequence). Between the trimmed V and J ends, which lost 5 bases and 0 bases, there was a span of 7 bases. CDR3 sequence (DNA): TGTGCCTGGGTCTCCGCAACTAATGAAAAACTGTTTTTT. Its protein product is CAWVSATNEKLFF. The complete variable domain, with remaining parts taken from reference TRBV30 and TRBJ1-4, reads SQTIHQWPATLVQPVGSPLSLECTVEGTSNPNLYWYRQAAGRGLQLLFYSVGIGQISSEVPQNLSASRPQDRQFILSSKKLLLSDSGFYLCAWVSATNEKLFFGSGTQLSVL.

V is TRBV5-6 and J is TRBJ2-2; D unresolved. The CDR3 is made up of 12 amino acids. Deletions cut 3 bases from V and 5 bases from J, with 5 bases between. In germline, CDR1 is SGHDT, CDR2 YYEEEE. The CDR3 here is CASSYPTGELFF. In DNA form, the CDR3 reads TGTGCCAGCAGCTATCCGACCGGGGAGCTGTTTTTT.

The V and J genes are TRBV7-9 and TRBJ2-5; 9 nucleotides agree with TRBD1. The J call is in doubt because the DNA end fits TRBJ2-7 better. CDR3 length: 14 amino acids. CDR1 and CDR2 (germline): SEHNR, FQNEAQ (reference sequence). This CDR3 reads CASRAGTGLYEQYF. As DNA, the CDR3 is TGTGCCAGCAGAGCCGGGACAGGGTTATACGAGCAGTACTTC.

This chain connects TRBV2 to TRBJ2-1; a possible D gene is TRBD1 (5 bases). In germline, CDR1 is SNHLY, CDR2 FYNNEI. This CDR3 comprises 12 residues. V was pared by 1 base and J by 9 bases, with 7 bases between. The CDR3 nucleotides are TGTGCCAGCAGTGAAGGACAGCGTGAGCAGTTCTTC. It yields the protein CASSEGQREQFF.

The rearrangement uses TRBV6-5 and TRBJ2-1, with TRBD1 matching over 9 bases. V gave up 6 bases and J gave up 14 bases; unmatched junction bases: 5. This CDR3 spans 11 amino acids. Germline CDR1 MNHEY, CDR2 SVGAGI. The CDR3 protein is CASSQGQGEFF. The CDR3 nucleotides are TGTGCCAGCAGCCAGGGACAGGGCGAGTTCTTC.

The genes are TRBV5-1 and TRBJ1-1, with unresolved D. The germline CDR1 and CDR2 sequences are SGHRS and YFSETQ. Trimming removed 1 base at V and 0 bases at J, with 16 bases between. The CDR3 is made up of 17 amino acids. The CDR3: CASSLTTSSPMNTEAFF. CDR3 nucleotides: TGCGCCAGCAGCTTGACTACCTCGAGCCCAATGAACACTGAAGCTTTCTTT.

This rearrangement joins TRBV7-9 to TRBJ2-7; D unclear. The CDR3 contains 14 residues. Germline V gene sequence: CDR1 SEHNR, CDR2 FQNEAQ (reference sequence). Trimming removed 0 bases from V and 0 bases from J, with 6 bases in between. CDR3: CASSLATISYEQYF. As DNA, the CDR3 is TGTGCCAGCAGCTTAGCAACAATCTCCTACGAGCAGTACTTC.

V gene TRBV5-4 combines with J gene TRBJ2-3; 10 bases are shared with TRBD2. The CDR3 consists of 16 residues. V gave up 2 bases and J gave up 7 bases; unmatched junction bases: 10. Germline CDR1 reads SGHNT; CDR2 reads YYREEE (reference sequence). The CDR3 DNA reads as TGTGCCAGCAGCTTAGCAGCGGGAGGGGGGGAGAATACGCAGTATTTT. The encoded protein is CASSLAAGGGENTQYF.

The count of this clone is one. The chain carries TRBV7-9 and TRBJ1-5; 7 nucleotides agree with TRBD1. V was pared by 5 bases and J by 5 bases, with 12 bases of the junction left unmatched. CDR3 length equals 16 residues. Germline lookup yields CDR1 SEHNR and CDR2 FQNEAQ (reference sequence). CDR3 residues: CASSPNRGPDHQPQHF. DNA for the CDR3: TGTGCCAGCAGCCCAAACAGGGGACCCGACCATCAGCCCCAGCATTTT.

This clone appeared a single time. In DNA form, the CDR3 reads TGTGCCAGTAGTGAGTCCTCCACGAATATCTATGGCTACACCTTC. Translating gives CASSESSTNIYGYTF. The chain links TRBV19 to TRBJ1-2; D ambiguous. The V and J ends lost 5 bases and 4 bases respectively, with 17 bases between them. Germline-derived CDR1 and CDR2 are LNHDA and SQIVND (reference sequence). The CDR3 length is 15 residues.

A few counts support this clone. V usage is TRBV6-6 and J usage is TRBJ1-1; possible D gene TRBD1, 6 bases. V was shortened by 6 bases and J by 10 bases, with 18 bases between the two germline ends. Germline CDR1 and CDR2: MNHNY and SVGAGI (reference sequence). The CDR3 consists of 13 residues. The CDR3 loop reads CASRPTGSATAFF. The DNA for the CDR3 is TGTGCCAGCAGACCTACAGGGTCCGCGACAGCTTTCTTT.

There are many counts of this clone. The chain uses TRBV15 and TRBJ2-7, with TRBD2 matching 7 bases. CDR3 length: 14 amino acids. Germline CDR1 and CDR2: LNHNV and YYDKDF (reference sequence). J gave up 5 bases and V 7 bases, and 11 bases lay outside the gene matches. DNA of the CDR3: TGTGCCACCAATGGGGGGGGAGAGACCGACGAGCAGTACTTC. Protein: CATNGGGETDEQYF.

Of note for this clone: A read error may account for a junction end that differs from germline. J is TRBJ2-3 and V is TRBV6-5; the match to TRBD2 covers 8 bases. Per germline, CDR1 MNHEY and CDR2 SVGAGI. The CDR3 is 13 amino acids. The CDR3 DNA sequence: TGTGTCAGCAGTTATCTAGGCGGGGGGCGGGAGTATTTT. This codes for CVSSYLGGGREYF.

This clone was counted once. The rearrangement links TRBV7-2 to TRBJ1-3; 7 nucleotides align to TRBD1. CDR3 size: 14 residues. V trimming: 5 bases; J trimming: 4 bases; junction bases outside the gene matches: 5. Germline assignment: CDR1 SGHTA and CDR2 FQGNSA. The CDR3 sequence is CASSLTGSGNTIYF. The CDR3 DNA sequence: TGTGCCAGCAGCCTGACAGGGTCGGGAAACACCATATATTTT.

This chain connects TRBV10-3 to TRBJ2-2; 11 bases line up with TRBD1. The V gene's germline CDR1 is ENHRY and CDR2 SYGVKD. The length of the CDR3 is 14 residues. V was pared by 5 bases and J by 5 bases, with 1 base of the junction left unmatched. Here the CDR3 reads CAISWDRGTGELFF. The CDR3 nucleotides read TGTGCCATCAGTTGGGACAGGGGGACCGGGGAGCTGTTTTTT.

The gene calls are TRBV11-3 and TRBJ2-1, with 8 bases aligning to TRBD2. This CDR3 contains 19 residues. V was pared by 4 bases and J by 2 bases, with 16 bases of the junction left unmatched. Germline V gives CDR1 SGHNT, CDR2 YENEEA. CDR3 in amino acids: CASSSTLPLSGIPYNEQFF. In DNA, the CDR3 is TGTGCCAGCAGCTCGACCCTCCCACTTAGCGGGATTCCCTACAATGAGCAGTTCTTC.

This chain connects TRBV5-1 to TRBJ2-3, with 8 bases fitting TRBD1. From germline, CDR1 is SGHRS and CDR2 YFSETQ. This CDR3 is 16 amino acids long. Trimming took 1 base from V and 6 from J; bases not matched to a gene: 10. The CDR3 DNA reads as TGCGCCAGCAGCTTGAATCCGGGACAGGCGTCCGATACGCAGTATTTT. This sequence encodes CASSLNPGQASDTQYF.

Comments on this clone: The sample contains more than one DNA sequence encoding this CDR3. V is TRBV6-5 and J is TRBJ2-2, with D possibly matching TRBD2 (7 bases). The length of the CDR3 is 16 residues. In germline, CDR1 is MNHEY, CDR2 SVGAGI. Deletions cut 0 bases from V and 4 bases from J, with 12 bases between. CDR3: CASSYSGGRSTGELFF. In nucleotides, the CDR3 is TGTGCCAGCAGTTACTCGGGGGGGCGAAGCACCGGGGAGCTGTTTTTT.

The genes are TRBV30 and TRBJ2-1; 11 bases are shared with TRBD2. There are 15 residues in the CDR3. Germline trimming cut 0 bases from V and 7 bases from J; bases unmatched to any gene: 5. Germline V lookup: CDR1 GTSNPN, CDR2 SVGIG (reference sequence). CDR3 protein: CAWSVALAGANEQFF. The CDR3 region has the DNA TGTGCCTGGAGTGTAGCACTAGCGGGAGCGAATGAGCAGTTCTTC.

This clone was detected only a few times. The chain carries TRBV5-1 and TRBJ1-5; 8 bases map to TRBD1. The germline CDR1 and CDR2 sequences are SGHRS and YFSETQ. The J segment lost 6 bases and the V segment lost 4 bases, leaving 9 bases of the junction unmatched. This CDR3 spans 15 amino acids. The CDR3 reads CASSQTGAVGQPQHF. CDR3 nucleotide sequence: TGCGCCAGCAGCCAGACAGGGGCTGTAGGTCAGCCCCAGCATTTT.